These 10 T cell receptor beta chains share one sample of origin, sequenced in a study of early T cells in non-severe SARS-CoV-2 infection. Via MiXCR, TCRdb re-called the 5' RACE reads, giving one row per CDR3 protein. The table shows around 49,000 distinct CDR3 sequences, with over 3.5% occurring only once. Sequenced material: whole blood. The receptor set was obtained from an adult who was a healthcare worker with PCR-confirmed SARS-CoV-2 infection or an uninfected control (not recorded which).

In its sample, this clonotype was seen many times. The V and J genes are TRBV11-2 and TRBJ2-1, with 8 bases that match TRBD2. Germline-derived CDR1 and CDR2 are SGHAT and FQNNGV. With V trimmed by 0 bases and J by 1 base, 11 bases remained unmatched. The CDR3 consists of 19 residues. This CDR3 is CASSLDRRSGGSSYNEQFF. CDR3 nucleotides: TGTGCCAGCAGCTTAGATCGAAGAAGCGGGGGCTCTTCCTACAATGAGCAGTTCTTC.

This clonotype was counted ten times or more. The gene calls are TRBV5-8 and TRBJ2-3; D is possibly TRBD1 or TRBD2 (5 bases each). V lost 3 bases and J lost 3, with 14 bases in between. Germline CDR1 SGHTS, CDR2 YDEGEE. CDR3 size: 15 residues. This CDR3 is CASSWGLAATDTQYF. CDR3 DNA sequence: TGTGCCAGCAGCTGGGGCCTAGCCGCAACAGATACGCAGTATTTT.

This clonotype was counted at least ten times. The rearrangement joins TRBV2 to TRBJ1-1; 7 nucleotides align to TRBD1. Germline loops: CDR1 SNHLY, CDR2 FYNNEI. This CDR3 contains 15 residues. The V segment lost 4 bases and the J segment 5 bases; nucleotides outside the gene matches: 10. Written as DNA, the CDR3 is TGTGCCAGCAGTGGGCGTAACAGGGGTAGGACTGAAGCTTTCTTT. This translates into CASSGRNRGRTEAFF.

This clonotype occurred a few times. DNA of the CDR3: TGTGCCAGCAGCCAAAGCGGGACAGTGAATGGCTACACCTTC. Its translation is CASSQSGTVNGYTF. V is TRBV7-9 and J is TRBJ1-2; 7 bases are shared with TRBD1. Germline-derived CDR1 and CDR2 are SEHNR and FQNEAQ (reference sequence). This CDR3 region has 14 residues. J was trimmed by 6 bases and V by 5 bases; bases with no gene match: 9.

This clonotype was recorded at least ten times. In DNA, the CDR3 is TGTGCCAGCCAGACAACGACAGGGGGCTACGGCTACACCTTC. Protein: CASQTTTGGYGYTF. The chain employs TRBV6-1 and TRBJ1-2; TRBD1 matches 10 bases. From germline, CDR1 is MNHNS and CDR2 SASEGT. V lost 8 bases and J lost 8; bases outside the gene matches: 11. The CDR3 is made up of 14 amino acids.

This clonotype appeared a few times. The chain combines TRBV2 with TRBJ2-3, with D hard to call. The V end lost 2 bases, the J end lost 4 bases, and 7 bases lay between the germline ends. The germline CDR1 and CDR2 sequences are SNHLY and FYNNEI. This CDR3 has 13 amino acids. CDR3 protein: CASSEMGSDTQYF. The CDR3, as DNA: TGTGCCAGCAGTGAAATGGGCTCAGATACGCAGTATTTT.

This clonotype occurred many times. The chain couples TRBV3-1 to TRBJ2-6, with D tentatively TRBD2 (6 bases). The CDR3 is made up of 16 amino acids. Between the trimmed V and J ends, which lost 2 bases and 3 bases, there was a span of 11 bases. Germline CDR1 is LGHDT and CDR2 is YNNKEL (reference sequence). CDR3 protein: CASSQRRDVGANVLTF. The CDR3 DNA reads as TGTGCCAGCAGCCAAAGGCGGGACGTTGGGGCCAACGTCCTGACTTTC.

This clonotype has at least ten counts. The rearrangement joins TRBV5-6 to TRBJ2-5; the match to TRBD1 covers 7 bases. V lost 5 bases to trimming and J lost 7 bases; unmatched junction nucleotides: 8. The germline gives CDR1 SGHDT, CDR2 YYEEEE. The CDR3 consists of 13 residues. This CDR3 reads CASRPGTDGTQYF. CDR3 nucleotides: TGTGCCAGCAGACCGGGGACAGACGGGACCCAGTACTTC.

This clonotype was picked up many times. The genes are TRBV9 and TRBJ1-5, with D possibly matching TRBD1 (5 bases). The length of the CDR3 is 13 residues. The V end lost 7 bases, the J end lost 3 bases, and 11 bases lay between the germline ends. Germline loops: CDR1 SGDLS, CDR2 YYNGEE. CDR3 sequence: CASARVNNQPQHF. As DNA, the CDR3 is TGTGCCAGCGCCAGGGTCAACAATCAGCCCCAGCATTTT.

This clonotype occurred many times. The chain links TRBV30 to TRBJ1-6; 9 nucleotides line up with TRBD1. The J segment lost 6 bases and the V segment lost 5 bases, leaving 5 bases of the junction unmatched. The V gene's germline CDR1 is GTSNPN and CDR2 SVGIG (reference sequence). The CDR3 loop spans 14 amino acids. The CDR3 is CAWDNRGPNSPLHF. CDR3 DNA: TGTGCCTGGGATAACAGGGGGCCTAATTCACCCCTCCACTTT.